This TCR beta chain is from a study of T cell responses to AZD1222 COVID-19 vaccine (dated by TCRdb to the early 2020s). Turning to the overall study: AZD1222 recipients given second doses at about 4 weeks or at about 12 weeks were pooled, since spike-specific TCR depth and breadth were not found to differ between the two schedules. A total of more than 230 trial participants underwent TCR sequencing, of whom 200 to 220 had received two doses of AZD1222 and roughly 26 had received two doses of the MenACWY control vaccine. Trial participants were enrolled into age subgroups of 18-55, 56-69 and 70-plus years, which contained about 150, 28 and 57 TCR-sequenced participants, respectively. What the work shows at the level of the full study, not this receptor alone: Conclusions about previously exposed vaccinees are limited, since just six AZD1222 recipients were seropositive for SARS-CoV-2 at baseline. Because no day 14 peak-response samples were available, repertoires were characterized only after the peak T cell response. Epitopes outside the regions mutated in the B.1.351 and B.1.1.7 variants were reportedly recognized by nearly half of the unique spike-specific TCRs. The whole spike protein was spanned by vaccine-associated CD4 TCRs, and dominant responses were seen in regions 160-218 and 743-854. After two AZD1222 doses, spike-specific TCR breadth and depth were significantly higher than at day 0 and than in MenACWY recipients. Most participants were white British and females outnumbered males, and the authors suggested that clonal diversity may have been underestimated. In the small 56-69-year group, the increase in depth fell short of significance, most likely because of low power.

The CDR3 regions of human TCRbeta chains were analyzed by immunosequencing. On the authors' methods: Repertoire TCRs were matched against a reference library of SARS-CoV-2-specific TCRs generated with the MIRA antigen-specificity platform. Breadth was defined as the fraction of unique TCRs that were SARS-CoV-2-associated. Depth was defined as the fraction of total T cells that were SARS-CoV-2-associated. Each spike-specific TCR was assigned to its reactive spike region and to a CD4 or CD8 class using the MIRA data. Log10-transformed breadth and depth values were compared by one-way ANOVA with Sidak's multiple comparisons tests. TCRdb limited this immuneACCESS table to in-frame rearrangements with V and J called. A share of clones is missing; checked studies link under half to unresolved V genes, and the rest is unexplained. The DNA gave D and trimming, while V, J and clone size come from that table. The sample data list roughly 180,000 clones, and approximately 86% of these were observed just once. The leading ten clones occupy less than 0.55% of the sample.

A word on this clone: Its cognate antigen has yet to be identified. No much larger clone exists at a distance of one base, and base qualities are not known.

In the paper's terms, the time point label means: baseline before first vaccination. Samples from vaccinated people were obtained from the UK trials COV001 and COV002, which included a single-blind randomized controlled phase 2/3 trial of AZD1222 (ChAdOx1 nCoV-19) in healthy adults. For TCRbeta chain sequencing, PBMC samples from trial participants were taken at day 0 and at day 28 after the second dose. This clonotype was sampled from an adult in good health. The source material was peripheral blood, sampled on day 0 of AZD1222 vaccination.

The CDR3 protein sequence reads: CASSQDPLAGGYEQYF. Read as DNA, the sequence is TGTGCCAGCAGCCAAGATCCACTAGCGGGAGGCTACGAGCAGTACTTC. The V and J genes are TRBV3-1 (or the pseudogene TRBV3-2) and TRBJ2-7, with 12 middle bases fitting TRBD2. Including cysteine and phenylalanine, the CDR3 has 16 amino acids. CDR3 DNA only is kept here, 48 bases in frame from base 1. Via the germline V gene (reference sequence), CDR1 is LGHDT and CDR2 YNNKEL. V is cut back by 0 bases and J by 3 bases, with 3 bases in the junction unmatched.